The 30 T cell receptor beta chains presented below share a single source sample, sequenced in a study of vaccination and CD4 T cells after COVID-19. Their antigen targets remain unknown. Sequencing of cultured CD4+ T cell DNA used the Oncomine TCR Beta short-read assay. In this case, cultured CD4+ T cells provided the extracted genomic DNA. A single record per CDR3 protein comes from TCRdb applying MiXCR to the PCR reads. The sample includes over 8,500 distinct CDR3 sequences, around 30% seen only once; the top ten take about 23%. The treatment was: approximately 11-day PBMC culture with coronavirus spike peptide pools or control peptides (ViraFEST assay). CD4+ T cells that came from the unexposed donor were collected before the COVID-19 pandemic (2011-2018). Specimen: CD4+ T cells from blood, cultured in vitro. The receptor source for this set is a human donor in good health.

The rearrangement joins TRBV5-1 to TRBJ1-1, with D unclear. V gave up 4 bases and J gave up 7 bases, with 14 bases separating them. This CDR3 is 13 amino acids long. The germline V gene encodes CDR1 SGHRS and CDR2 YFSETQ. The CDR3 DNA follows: TGCGCCAGCAGCACCATTGCCGGGATTGAAGCTTTCTTT. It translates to CASSTIAGIEAFF.

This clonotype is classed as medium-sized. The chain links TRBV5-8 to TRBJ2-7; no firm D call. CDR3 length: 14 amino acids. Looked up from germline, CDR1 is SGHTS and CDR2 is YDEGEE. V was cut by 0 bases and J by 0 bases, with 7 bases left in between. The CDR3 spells CASSLAGLSYEQYF. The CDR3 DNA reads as TGTGCCAGCAGCTTGGCGGGCCTCTCCTACGAGCAGTACTTC.

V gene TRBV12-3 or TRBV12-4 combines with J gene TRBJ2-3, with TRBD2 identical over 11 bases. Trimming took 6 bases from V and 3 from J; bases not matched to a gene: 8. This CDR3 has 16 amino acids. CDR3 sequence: CASRPLAGGETDTQYF. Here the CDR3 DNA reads TGTGCCAGCAGACCTTTAGCGGGAGGGGAGACAGATACGCAGTATTTT.

CDR3 coding DNA: TGTGCCAGCAGTTACCCTAGGGACAGGGGTTCGGAAGGAAACACCATATATTTT. It yields the protein CASSYPRDRGSEGNTIYF. J is TRBJ1-3 and V is TRBV6-5; 10 bases are shared with TRBD1. J gave up 4 bases and V 2 bases, and 11 bases lay outside the gene matches. Germline CDR1 reads MNHEY; CDR2 reads SVGAGI. The CDR3 totals 18 residues.

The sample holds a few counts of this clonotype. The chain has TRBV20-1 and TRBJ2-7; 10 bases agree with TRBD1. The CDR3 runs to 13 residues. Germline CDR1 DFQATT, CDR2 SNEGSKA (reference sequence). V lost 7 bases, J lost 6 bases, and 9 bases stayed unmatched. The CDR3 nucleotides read TGCAGTGGTTCCGGGACAGGGGCCTCCGAGCAGTACTTC. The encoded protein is CSGSGTGASEQYF.

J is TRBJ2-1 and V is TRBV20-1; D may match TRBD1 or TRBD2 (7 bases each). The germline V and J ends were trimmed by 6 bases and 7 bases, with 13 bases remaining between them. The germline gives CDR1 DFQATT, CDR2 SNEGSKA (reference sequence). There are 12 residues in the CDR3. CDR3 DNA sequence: TGCAGTGCGGGGAGGGGGCAGAATGAGCAGTTCTTC. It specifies CSAGRGQNEQFF.

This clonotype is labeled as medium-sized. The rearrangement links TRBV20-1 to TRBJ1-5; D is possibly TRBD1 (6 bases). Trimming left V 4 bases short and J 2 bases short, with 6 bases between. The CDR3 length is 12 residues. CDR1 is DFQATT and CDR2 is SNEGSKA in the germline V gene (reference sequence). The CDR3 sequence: CSATGGNQPQHF. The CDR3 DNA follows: TGCAGTGCTACAGGGGGCAATCAGCCCCAGCATTTT.

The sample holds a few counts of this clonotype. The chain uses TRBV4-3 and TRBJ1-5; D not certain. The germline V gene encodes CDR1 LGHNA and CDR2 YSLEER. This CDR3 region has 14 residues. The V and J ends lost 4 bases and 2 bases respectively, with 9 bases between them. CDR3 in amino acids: CASSRVLGNQPQHF. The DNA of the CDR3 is TGCGCCAGCAGCCGAGTCCTTGGCAATCAGCCCCAGCATTTT.

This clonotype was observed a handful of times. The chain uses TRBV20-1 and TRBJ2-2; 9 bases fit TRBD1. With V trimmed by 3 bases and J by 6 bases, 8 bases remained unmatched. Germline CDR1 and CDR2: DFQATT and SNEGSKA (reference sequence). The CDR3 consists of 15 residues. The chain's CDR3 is CSARPRTGVPGELFF. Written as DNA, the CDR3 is TGCAGTGCTAGGCCAAGGACAGGGGTCCCCGGGGAGCTGTTTTTT.

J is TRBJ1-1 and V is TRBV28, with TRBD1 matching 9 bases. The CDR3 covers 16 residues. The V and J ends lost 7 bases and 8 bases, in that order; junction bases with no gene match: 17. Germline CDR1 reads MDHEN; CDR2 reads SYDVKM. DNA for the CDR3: TGTGCCAGCATCTTTGGACAGGGGCGATTGCGGGGGGAAGCTTTCTTT. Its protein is CASIFGQGRLRGEAFF.

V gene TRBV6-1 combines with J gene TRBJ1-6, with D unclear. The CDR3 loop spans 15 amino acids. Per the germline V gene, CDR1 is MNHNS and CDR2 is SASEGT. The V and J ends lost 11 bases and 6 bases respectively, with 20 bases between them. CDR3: CASRTLEGSNSPLHF. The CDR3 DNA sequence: TGTGCCTCACGGACTTTGGAAGGGTCTAATTCACCCCTCCACTTT.

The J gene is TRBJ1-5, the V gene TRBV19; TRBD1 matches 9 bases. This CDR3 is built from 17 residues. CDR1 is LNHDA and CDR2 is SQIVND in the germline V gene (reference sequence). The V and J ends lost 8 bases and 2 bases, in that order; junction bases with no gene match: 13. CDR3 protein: CASHRDRAGVGNQPQHF. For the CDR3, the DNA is TGTGCCAGTCACCGGGACAGGGCCGGCGTTGGCAATCAGCCCCAGCATTTT.

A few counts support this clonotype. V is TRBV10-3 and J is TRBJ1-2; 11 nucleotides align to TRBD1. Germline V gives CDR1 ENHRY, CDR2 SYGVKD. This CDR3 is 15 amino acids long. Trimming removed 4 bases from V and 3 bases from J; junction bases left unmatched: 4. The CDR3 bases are TGTGCCATCAGTGCCGGGACAGGGGGGGACTATGGCTACACCTTC. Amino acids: CAISAGTGGDYGYTF.

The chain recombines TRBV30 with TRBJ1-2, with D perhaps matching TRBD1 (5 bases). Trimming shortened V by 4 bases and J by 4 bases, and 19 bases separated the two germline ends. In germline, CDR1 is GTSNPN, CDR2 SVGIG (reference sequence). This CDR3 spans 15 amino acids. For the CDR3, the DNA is TGTGCCTGGAACCGACCCACCGAGGGGATCTATGGCTACACCTTC. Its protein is CAWNRPTEGIYGYTF.

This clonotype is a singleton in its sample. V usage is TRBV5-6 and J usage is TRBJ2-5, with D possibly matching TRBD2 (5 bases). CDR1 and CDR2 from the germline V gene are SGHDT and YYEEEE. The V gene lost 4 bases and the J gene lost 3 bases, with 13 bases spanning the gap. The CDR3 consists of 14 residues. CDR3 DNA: TGTGCCAGCAGCCCCGGGGTCTCCAAAGAGACCCAGTACTTC. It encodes CASSPGVSKETQYF.

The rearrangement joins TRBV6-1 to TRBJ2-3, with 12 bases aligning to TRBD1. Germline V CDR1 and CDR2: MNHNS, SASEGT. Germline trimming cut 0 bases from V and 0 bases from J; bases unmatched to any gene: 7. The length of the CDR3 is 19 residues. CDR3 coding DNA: TGTGCCAGCAGTGAAGCGCGTCGGGACAGGGGGCCTAGCACAGATACGCAGTATTTT. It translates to CASSEARRDRGPSTDTQYF.

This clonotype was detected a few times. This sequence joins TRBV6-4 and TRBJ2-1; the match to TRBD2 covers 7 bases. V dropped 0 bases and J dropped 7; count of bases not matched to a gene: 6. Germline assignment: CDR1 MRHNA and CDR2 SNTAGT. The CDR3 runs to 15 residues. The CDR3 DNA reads TGTGCCAGCAGTGACTCAATTAGCGGGTTAAATGAGCAGTTCTTC. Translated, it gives CASSDSISGLNEQFF.

CDR3 sequence (DNA): TGTGCCAGCAGTCGCCAGGGTGACTATGGCTACACCTTC. As protein: CASSRQGDYGYTF. The chain joins TRBV6-2 or TRBV6-3 to TRBJ1-2; TRBD1 might be the D (5 bases). Trimming left V 5 bases short and J 3 bases short, with 10 bases between. Germline V gives CDR1 MNHEY, CDR2 SVGEGT. The CDR3 length is 13 residues.

The CDR3 here is CASSLGGEQYF. The CDR3 DNA is TGTGCCAGCAGTTTAGGGGGCGAGCAGTACTTC. V and J are TRBV27 and TRBJ2-7; D tentatively reads TRBD1 or TRBD2 (5 bases each). CDR3 length: 11 amino acids. V lost 2 bases and J 6 bases, leaving 5 bases between the germline ends. The germline gives CDR1 MNHEY, CDR2 SMNVEV (reference sequence).

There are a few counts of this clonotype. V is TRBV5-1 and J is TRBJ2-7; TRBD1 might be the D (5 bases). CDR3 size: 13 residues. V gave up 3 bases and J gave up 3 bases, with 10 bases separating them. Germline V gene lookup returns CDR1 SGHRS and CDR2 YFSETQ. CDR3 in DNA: TGCGCCAGCAGCTACTCAGGGATCTACGAGCAGTACTTC. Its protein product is CASSYSGIYEQYF.

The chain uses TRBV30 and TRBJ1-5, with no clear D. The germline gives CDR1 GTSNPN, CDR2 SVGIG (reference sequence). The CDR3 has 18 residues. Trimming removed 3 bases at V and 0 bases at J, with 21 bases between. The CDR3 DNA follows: TGTGCCTGGAGCCCCCGGCCGAAGGATCTCTATAGCAATCAGCCCCAGCATTTT. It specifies CAWSPRPKDLYSNQPQHF. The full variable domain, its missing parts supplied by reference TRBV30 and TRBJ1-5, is SQTIHQWPATLVQPVGSPLSLECTVEGTSNPNLYWYRQAAGRGLQLLFYSVGIGQISSEVPQNLSASRPQDRQFILSSKKLLLSDSGFYLCAWSPRPKDLYSNQPQHFGDGTRLSIL.

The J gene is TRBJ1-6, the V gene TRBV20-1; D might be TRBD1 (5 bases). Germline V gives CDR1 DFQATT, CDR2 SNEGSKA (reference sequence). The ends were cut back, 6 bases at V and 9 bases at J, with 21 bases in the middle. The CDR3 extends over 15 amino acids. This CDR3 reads CSARDQALGGSPLHF. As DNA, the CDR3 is TGCAGTGCGAGGGACCAGGCCCTGGGTGGTTCACCCCTCCACTTT.

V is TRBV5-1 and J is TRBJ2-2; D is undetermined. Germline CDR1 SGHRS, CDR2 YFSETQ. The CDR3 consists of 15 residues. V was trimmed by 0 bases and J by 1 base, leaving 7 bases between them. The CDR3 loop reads CASSLEWGNTGELFF. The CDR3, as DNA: TGCGCCAGCAGCTTGGAGTGGGGGAACACCGGGGAGCTGTTTTTT. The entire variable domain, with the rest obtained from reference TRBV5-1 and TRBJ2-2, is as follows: KAGVTQTPRYLIKTRGQQVTLSCSPISGHRSVSWYQQTPGQGLQFLFEYFSETQRNKGNFPGRFSGRQFSNSRSEMNVSTLELGDSALYLCASSLEWGNTGELFFGEGSRLTVL.

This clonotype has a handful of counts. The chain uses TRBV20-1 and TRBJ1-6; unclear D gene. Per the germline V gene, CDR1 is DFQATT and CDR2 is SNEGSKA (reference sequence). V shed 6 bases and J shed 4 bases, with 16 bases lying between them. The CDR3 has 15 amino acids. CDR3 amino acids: CSAREATQYNSPLHF. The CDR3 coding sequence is TGCAGTGCCCGAGAGGCTACCCAATATAATTCACCCCTCCACTTT.

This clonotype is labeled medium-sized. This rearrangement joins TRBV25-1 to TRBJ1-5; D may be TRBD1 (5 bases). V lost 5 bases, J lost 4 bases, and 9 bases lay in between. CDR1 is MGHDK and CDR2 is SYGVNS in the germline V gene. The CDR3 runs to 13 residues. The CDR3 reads CASSQSGNQPQHF. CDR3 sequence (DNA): TGTGCCAGCAGTCAATCAGGGAATCAGCCCCAGCATTTT.

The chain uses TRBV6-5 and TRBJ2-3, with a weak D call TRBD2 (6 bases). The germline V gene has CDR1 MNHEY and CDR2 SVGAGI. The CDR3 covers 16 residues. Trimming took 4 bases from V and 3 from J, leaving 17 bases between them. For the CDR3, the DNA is TGTGCCAGCAGTTCCCTACTAGCCGCGACAACAGATACGCAGTATTTT. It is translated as CASSSLLAATTDTQYF.

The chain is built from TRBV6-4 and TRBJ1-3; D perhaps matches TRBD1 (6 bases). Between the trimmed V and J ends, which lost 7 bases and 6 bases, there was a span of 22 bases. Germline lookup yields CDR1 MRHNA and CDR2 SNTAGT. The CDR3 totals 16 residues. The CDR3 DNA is TGTGCCAGCATTGATAAAGGTCCAGGGGAGGAAAACACCATATATTTT. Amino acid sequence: CASIDKGPGEENTIYF.

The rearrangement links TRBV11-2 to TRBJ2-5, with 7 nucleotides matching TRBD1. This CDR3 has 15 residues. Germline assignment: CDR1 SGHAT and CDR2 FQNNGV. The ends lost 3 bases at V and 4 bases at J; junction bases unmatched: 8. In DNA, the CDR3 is TGTGCCAGCAGCTTTGGGCAGGGGGTCCCAGAGACCCAGTACTTC. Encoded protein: CASSFGQGVPETQYF.

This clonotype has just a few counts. CDR3 residues: CAISETGPPQETQYF. CDR3 nucleotide sequence: TGTGCCATCAGTGAGACAGGGCCACCACAAGAGACCCAGTACTTC. The V call is TRBV10-3, the J call TRBJ2-5; possibly TRBD1 for D (6 bases). CDR3 length: 15 amino acids. Germline V gene lookup returns CDR1 ENHRY and CDR2 SYGVKD. Trimming took off 2 bases at V and 2 bases at J, with 12 bases between the two ends.

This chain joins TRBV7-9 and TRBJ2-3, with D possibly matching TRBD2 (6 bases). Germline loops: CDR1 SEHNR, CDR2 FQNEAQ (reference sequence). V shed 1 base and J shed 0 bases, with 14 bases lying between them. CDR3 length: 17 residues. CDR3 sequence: CASSLGGGGTSTDTQYF. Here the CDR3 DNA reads TGTGCCAGCAGCTTAGGAGGTGGGGGGACTAGCACAGATACGCAGTATTTT.